The sequence of this T cell receptor (beta chain) was determined in a study of blood T cell repertoires in COVID-19. The overall study: In each case, the material was cDNA or gDNA derived from T cells, B-cell-depleted T cells, or PBMCs.

Some clones are missing from TCRdb's copy, which holds only in-frame ones; the method was immunoSEQ multiplex PCR. The sample shows around 200,000 clones, under 90% of them seen only once. This CDR3 is built from 12 residues. Germline V gene sequence: CDR1 MNHEY, CDR2 SMNVEV (reference sequence). V was trimmed by 5 bases and J by 7 bases, leaving 8 bases between them. The sequenced sample consisted of peripheral blood. The source of this sequence is a woman between 70 and 85 years old with COVID-19, enrolled during active disease. The chain combines TRBV27 with TRBJ2-2; possible D gene TRBD1, 6 bases. CDR3 coding DNA: TGTGCCAGCAGTAAGGGGGTCGGGGAGCTGTTTTTT. This translates into CASSKGVGELFF.